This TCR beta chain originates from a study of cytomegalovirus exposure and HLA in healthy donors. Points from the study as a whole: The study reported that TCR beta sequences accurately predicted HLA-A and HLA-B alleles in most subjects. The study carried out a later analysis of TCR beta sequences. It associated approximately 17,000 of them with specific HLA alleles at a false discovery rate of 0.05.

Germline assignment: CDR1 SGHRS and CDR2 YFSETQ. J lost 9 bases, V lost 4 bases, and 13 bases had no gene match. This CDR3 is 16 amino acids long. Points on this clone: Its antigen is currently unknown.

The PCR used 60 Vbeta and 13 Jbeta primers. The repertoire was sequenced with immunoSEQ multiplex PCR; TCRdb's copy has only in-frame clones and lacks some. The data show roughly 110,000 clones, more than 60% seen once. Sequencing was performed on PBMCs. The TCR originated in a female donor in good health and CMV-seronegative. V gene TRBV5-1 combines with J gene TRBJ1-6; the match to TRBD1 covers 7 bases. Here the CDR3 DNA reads TGCGCCAGCAGCCAGGGGACAGAATCCTTAGTTTCACCCCTCCACTTT. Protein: CASSQGTESLVSPLHF.